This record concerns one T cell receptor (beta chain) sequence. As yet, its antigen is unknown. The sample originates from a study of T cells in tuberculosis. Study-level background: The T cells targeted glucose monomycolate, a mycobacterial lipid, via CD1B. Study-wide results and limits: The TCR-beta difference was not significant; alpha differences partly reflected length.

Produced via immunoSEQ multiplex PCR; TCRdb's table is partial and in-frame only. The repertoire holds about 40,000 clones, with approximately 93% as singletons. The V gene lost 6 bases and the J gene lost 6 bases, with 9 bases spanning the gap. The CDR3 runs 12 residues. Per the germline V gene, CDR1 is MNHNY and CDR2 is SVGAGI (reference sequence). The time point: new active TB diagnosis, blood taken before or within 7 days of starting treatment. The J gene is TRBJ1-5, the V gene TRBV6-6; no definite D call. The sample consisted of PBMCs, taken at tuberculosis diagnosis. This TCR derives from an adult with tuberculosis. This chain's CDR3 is CASSFAGQPQHF. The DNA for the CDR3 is TGTGCCAGCAGCTTCGCCGGTCAGCCCCAGCATTTT.